This note documents a single T cell receptor beta chain sequence. This clonotype was seen many times. Its antigen is still unknown. Per-nucleotide qualities are absent, and no much larger clonotype sits a single base away. Whole blood was used without cell fractionation, so all unsorted peripheral T cells were reflected in the repertoire. Around 10 uninfected healthy donors were sampled as controls, four of whom were sampled twice around 3 months apart. For RNA extraction, roughly 2.7 ml of peripheral blood was drawn into Tempus tubes. Residual genomic DNA was removed with the TURBO-DNase kit and globin mRNA was depleted with GLOBINclear. Using SuperScript III with primers targeting the alpha and beta constant regions, 400 to 550 ng of RNA was reverse transcribed. Separate libraries for the alpha and beta chains were generated through chain-specific third strand synthesis that incorporated multiplexing indices. The protocol used a single primer pair to amplify all rearrangements within a chain, which avoided primer bias, and attached molecular barcodes to each cDNA molecule. Purified cDNA was ligated with T4 RNA Ligase 1 onto a 5' RACE adapter bearing a random hexamer and the SP2 sequencing primer site. Second strand synthesis was primed from the SP2 site with Phusion polymerase, using slow temperature ramps to favor optimal annealing. Each molecule's 12-nucleotide barcode consisted of two random hexamer sequences, both added before amplification and joined together. A brief initial PCR introduced P5 and P7 adapter elements together with a second index, and a roughly 24-cycle amplification PCR using P5s and P7 primers was subsequently performed. In total the libraries went through 25 to 35 PCR cycles, after which the libraries were quantified on a Qubit, sized on a Bioanalyzer, and diluted to roughly 4.2 nM. The normalized libraries were sequenced on an Illumina MiSeq using 2 x 250 paired-end kits. Reverse transcription reactions were cleaned up on MinElute columns and eluted into approximately 10 ul Tris-Cl. Adapter ligations ran for over 20 hours at 16 degrees C and were afterwards cleaned with AMPure XP beads at a 1:1 ratio. On the study's bioinformatics: A modified Decombinator that output V, J, insert and barcode information was used to process the demultiplexed FASTQ files. Any sequence that shared a barcode yet differed from the dominant sequence was discarded as an error, and the number of original cDNA molecules was estimated by counting barcodes clustered at Levenshtein distance 3. The R packages ineq, vegan, igraph and RCytoscape were used for downstream analyses, with IMGT nomenclature and CDR3 definitions applied. To avoid skew from clonal expansion, each TCR was counted once, and V gene usage was computed over distinct sequences. Unique CDR3 amino acid sequences within a donor were connected in similarity networks whenever two sequences differed by a single Levenshtein edit. The authors compiled published HIV-specific CDR3s (about 99 alpha, several hundred beta) and CMV-specific CDR3s (around 13 alpha, over 200 beta) and searched for them in the repertoires. It was shown by random subsampling to size-matched repertoires that the decreased diversity of patients was not caused by their lower sequence numbers. TCRdb reanalyzed the raw reads on its own, using fastp at Q25 for trimming and MiXCR for clone calling, and kept in-frame beta chains. One record per CDR3 amino acid sequence lists the most common genes and DNA. The V and J calls, along with clone size, are taken from TCRdb and not from the paper's own processing. A total of fewer than 20,000 distinct CDR3 sequences appear in this sample, about 7% of them only once. The ten largest clones add up to roughly 8% of the sample.

The data belong to a study of HIV-infected patients and healthy controls (dated by TCRdb to between 2014 and 2016). The study in broad terms: The study tested whether deep TCR repertoire sequencing of HIV patients' small blood samples could capture immune perturbation and reconstitution. Findings and caveats that apply to the study as a whole: Significantly higher mean Gini indices were seen in HIV-infected repertoires than in controls, possibly reflecting oligoclonality. Using whole blood restricted sequencing depth and prevented separating the dynamics of distinct T-cell subpopulations. Differing numbers of distinct sequences in patients and controls hindered comparison, and size-matching assigned excessive weight to rare events in the HIV-infected data. Healthy control repertoires showed roughly threefold more distinct CDR3s and higher Shannon diversity than untreated HIV+ repertoires. The observed differences in diversity could not be explained by the slight differences in age and sex profiles between the study cohorts. During therapy, a significant decrease in frequency was seen for HIV-associated CDR3s, whereas no significant change was found for CMV-associated CDR3s, although most of them became more frequent. Alpha-chain CDR3s from MAIT cells occurred at high frequency in healthy controls but were severely depleted in HIV+ repertoires. More CDR3s were shared between individuals among healthy controls than among HIV+ patients, as measured by Jaccard index and by the count of highly shared sequences. Compared with controls, HIV-infected patients showed significantly different mean usage of eight alpha and eight beta V genes. A major limit on how widely the findings apply, in the view of the authors, was that only sixteen HIV-infected individuals were processed. Alpha-beta chain pairing was not determined in the samples. HLA typing of donors was not performed in the study. In HIV-infected patients, the apparent post-therapy recovery of the Gini index was not replicated in size-matched repertoire data.

According to the germline V gene, CDR1 reads MNHEY and CDR2 reads SVGEGT. The germline ends are 7 bases apart after V is trimmed by 5 bases and J by 3 bases. The CDR3 runs 13 amino acids, cysteine and phenylalanine included. Of all the DNA, just the CDR3 is kept, 39 bases in frame from base 1. The clonotype comes from an adult in good health. Sequences were obtained from blood. The rearranged segments are TRBV6-2 or TRBV6-3 and TRBJ2-2, with the D gene not confidently named. The CDR3 region: CASSTSYTGELFF. The nucleotide sequence reads TGTGCCAGCAGTACCTCCTACACCGGGGAGCTGTTTTTT.